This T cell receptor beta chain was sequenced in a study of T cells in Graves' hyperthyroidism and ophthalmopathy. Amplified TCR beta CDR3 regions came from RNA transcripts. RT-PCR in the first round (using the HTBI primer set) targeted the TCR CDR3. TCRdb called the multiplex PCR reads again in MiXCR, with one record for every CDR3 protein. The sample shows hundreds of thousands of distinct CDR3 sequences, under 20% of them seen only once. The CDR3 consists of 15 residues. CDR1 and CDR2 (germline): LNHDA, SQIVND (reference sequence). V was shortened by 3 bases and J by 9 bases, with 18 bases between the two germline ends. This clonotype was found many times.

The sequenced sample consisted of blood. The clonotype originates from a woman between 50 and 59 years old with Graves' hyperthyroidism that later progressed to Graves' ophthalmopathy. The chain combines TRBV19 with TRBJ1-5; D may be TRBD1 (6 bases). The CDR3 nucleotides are TGTGCCAGTAGTATCCCGACAGGCGGGATAGCGCCCCAGCATTTT. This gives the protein CASSIPTGGIAPQHF.